Each of the 5 T cell receptor beta chains below was sequenced from the same sample in a study of blood T cell repertoires in COVID-19. Generated by immunoSEQ multiplex PCR, the TCRdb table keeps only in-frame clones and is missing some. The sample carries over 55,000 clones, about nine tenths recorded once. What was sequenced was peripheral blood. The source of these receptors is a woman older than 75 with COVID-19, enrolled during active disease.

This clone was seen a single time. The DNA for the CDR3 is TGCGCCAGCAGTGGTCGCGGGACTAGCGGGTTGTACGAGCAGTACTTC. Its translation is CASSGRGTSGLYEQYF. The chain has TRBV10-1 and TRBJ2-7; the match to TRBD2 covers 12 bases. The CDR3 runs 16 residues. Germline lookup yields CDR1 WNHNN and CDR2 SYGVQD (reference sequence). Trimming cost V 4 bases and J 4 bases; bases outside gene matches: 8.

This chain joins TRBV6-5 and TRBJ2-7; 10 bases are shared with TRBD1. The V gene end was trimmed by 6 bases and the J gene end by 3 bases; junction bases not matched to a gene: 8. Germline V CDR1 and CDR2: MNHEY, SVGAGI. The CDR3 is 15 amino acids. CDR3 in DNA: TGTGCCAGCAGACCTCCGGGACAGGGGTTCTACGAGCAGTACTTC. Translation: CASRPPGQGFYEQYF.

Comment on this clone: Its ends do not fully match the called genes, so a read error is possible. The gene calls are TRBV7-7 and TRBJ2-3; 7 bases match TRBD2. The CDR3 is 14 amino acids. In germline, CDR1 is SSHAT, CDR2 FNYEAQ (reference sequence). In nucleotides, the CDR3 is TGTGCTAGCAGTCCCGGGGGGTCCAGGGATACGCAGTATTTT. Its protein is CASSPGGSRDTQYF. The full variable domain, in which reference TRBV7-7 and TRBJ2-3 provide the parts outside the CDR3, is GAGVSQSPRYKVTKRGQDVTLRCDPISSHATLYWYQQALGQGPEFLTYFNYEAQPDKSGLPSDRFSAERPEGSISTLTIQRTEQRDSAMYRCASSPGGSRDTQYFGPGTRLTVL.

The J gene is TRBJ2-2, the V gene TRBV7-6; a weak D match, TRBD2 (5 bases). The CDR3 totals 16 residues. The germline gives CDR1 SGHVS, CDR2 FNYEAQ. V lost 5 bases and J 3 bases, leaving 16 bases between the germline ends. CDR3 amino acids: CASSPGREQYTGELFF. The CDR3 coding sequence is TGTGCCAGCAGCCCAGGCCGGGAACAGTACACCGGGGAGCTGTTTTTT.

The chain employs TRBV3-1 (or the pseudogene TRBV3-2) and TRBJ1-4, with 9 bases that match TRBD1. CDR3 size: 18 residues. CDR1 is LGHDT and CDR2 is YNNKEL in the germline V gene (reference sequence). With V trimmed by 5 bases and J by 0 bases, 10 bases remained unmatched. The CDR3 here is CASSERWTGVSTNEKLFF. DNA of the CDR3: TGTGCCAGCAGCGAAAGGTGGACAGGGGTCTCAACTAATGAAAAACTGTTTTTT.